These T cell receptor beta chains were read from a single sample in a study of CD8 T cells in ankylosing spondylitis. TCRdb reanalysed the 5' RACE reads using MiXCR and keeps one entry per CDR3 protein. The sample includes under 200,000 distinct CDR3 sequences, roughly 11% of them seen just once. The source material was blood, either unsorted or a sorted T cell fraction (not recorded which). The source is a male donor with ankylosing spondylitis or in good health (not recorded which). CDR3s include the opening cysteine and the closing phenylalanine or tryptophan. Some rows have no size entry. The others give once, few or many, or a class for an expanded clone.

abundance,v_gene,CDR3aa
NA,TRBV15,CATSPDRDSGYTF
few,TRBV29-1,CSVIRLTDTQYF
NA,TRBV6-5,CASSYSGATNEKLFF
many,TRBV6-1,CASRETGNQPQHF
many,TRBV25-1,CASRDSSNYGYTF
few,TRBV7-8,CASSTTSGRNTGELFF
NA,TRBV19,CASSIGGTGANVLTF
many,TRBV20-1,CSARDSSRGRTDTQYF
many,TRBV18,CASSNGGGTSQPQHF
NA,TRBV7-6,CASSLISGDYEQYF
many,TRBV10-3,CATSAPGYNEQFF
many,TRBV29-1,CSVSGQVIETQYF
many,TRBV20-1,CSATRQGSSVTEAFF
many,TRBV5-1,CASSVSGTTDTQYF
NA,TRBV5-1,CASSTGSGIDGYTF
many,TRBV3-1,CASSHGTSQETQYF
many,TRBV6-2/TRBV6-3,CASSTPNNEQFF